Following are 23 T cell receptor beta chains from one sample sequenced in a study of regulatory T cells in long-lasting Graves disease. Time point described: persistent/refractory GD, antithyroid drugs over 5 years with positive TRAb. Extracted RNA from PBMCs served as the source of the TCR library. CDR3 regions were amplified by Arm-PCR using iRepertoire HTBI primers to build TCR beta libraries. TCRdb re-called the multiplex PCR reads through MiXCR, storing one row per CDR3 protein. Of some 370,000 distinct CDR3 sequences detected, around 21% appear once; the ten largest clones hold around 21%. Here the sequenced sample was peripheral blood mononuclear cells (PBMCs), taken when the disease was refractory, from a patient treated with antithyroid drugs. Source of these receptors: a female donor with Graves disease.

This clonotype was counted only a few times. The V and J genes are TRBV6-1 and TRBJ1-1, with a tentative D call TRBD1 (5 bases). Trimming shortened V by 3 bases and J by 0 bases, and 8 bases separated the two germline ends. The CDR3 is 14 residues long. Germline lookup yields CDR1 MNHNS and CDR2 SASEGT. In DNA form, the CDR3 reads TGTGCCAGCAGTGAGACAGTTATGAACACTGAAGCTTTCTTT. The encoded protein is CASSETVMNTEAFF.

The chain has TRBV6-2 or TRBV6-3 and TRBJ2-6, with D hard to call. CDR1 and CDR2 (germline): MNHEY, SVGEGT. This CDR3 is built from 16 residues. Deletions cut 3 bases from V and 0 bases from J, with 9 bases between. Written as DNA, the CDR3 is TGTGCCAGCAGTTATGGGCAACCCTCTGGGGCCAACGTCCTGACTTTC. Residues: CASSYGQPSGANVLTF.

Many counts were recorded for this clonotype. This sequence joins TRBV3-1 and TRBJ2-7, with no clear D. V dropped 0 bases and J dropped 2 bases, with 14 bases sitting between them. CDR1 is LGHDT, CDR2 YNNKEL, per germline (reference sequence). The length of the CDR3 is 16 residues. The CDR3 here is CASSQDSWVTPYEQYF. DNA for the CDR3: TGTGCCAGCAGCCAAGATTCGTGGGTAACCCCCTACGAGCAGTACTTC.

This clonotype was found a few times. The chain couples TRBV6-1 to TRBJ2-5; tentatively, D is TRBD1 or TRBD2 (6 bases each). The CDR3 extends over 15 amino acids. Germline CDR1 and CDR2: MNHNS and SASEGT. Trimming cost V 10 bases and J 4 bases, with 22 bases left between them. The CDR3 loop reads CATEKRGGPGETQYF. The CDR3 DNA is TGTGCCACCGAAAAACGAGGGGGGCCGGGAGAGACCCAGTACTTC.

This clonotype was seen only a few times. A read error may explain this, as a much larger clone is one base away. The chain couples TRBV12-3 or TRBV12-4 to TRBJ2-7; TRBD1 or TRBD2 may be the D gene (5 bases each). The ends were cut back, 6 bases at V and 6 bases at J, with 18 bases in the middle. This CDR3 has 14 residues. The CDR3 loop reads CASRPGAAPSEQYF. The CDR3 DNA follows: TGTGCCAGCAGACCCGGGGCAGCGCCGAGCGAGCAGTACTTC.

The genes are TRBV7-9 and TRBJ2-5; D possibly corresponds to TRBD1 (6 bases). Germline CDR1 is SEHNR and CDR2 is FQNEAQ (reference sequence). V lost 5 bases, J lost 3 bases, and 28 bases lay in between. The CDR3 totals 19 residues. CDR3 loop: CASSRLPKLQGIGEETQYF. CDR3 coding DNA: TGTGCCAGCAGCCGACTGCCCAAACTACAGGGAATTGGGGAAGAGACCCAGTACTTC.

This clonotype was observed at least ten times. The genes are TRBV2 and TRBJ2-5, with TRBD1 matching 7 bases. V shed 6 bases, J shed 5 bases, and the junction held 9 bases outside the gene matches. The length of the CDR3 is 14 residues. Germline V gene data show CDR1 as SNHLY and CDR2 as FYNNEI. The CDR3 reads CASSRQGLRETQYF. CDR3 sequence (DNA): TGTGCCAGCAGCCGACAGGGCCTCCGGGAGACCCAGTACTTC. The whole variable domain, remainder taken from reference TRBV2 and TRBJ2-5, is EPEVTQTPSHQVTQMGQEVILRCVPISNHLYFYWYRQILGQKVEFLVSFYNNEISEKSEIFDDQFSVERPDGSNFTLKIRSTKLEDSAMYFCASSRQGLRETQYFGPGTRLLVL.

This clonotype was found many times. This chain uses TRBV6-1 with TRBJ2-2; D remains unclear. Germline loops: CDR1 MNHNS, CDR2 SASEGT. Trimming removed 2 bases at V and 6 bases at J, with 4 bases between. The CDR3 totals 12 residues. The CDR3, as DNA: TGTGCCAGCAGTGAAAATTCCGGGGAGCTGTTTTTT. It yields the protein CASSENSGELFF.

The chain combines TRBV4-2 with TRBJ1-2; D unclear. Between the trimmed V and J ends, which lost 5 bases and 6 bases, there was a span of 16 bases. Germline-derived CDR1 and CDR2 are LGHNA and YNFKEQ. The CDR3 extends over 14 amino acids. CDR3 protein: CASSFDAEINGYTF. For the CDR3, the DNA is TGTGCCAGCAGCTTCGACGCAGAGATTAATGGCTACACCTTC.

The chain links TRBV20-1 to TRBJ2-2; no clear D. Germline assignment: CDR1 DFQATT and CDR2 SNEGSKA (reference sequence). Trimming left V 5 bases short and J 0 bases short, with 13 bases between. The CDR3 sequence is 15 residues long. CDR3 in amino acids: CSARRPPANTGELFF. DNA of the CDR3: TGCAGTGCTCGTCGGCCACCCGCGAACACCGGGGAGCTGTTTTTT.

This clonotype has a handful of counts. The chain recombines TRBV18 with TRBJ2-7; possibly TRBD1 for D (5 bases). Germline lookup yields CDR1 KGHSH and CDR2 LQKENI. V was trimmed by 3 bases and J by 6 bases, leaving 15 bases between them. CDR3 length: 14 residues. For the CDR3, the DNA is TGTGCCAGCTCACCCCAGACAGAATCGGGCGAGCAGTACTTC. Its translation is CASSPQTESGEQYF.

The chain is built from TRBV5-6 and TRBJ1-1; tentative D call: TRBD1 (5 bases). Trimming left V 0 bases short and J 6 bases short, with 9 bases between. Germline V gene sequence: CDR1 SGHDT, CDR2 YYEEEE. The CDR3 is 13 amino acids. CDR3 residues: CASSLGQLAEAFF. DNA for the CDR3: TGTGCCAGCAGCTTGGGACAGCTAGCTGAAGCTTTCTTT.

This clonotype was counted many times. The chain employs TRBV28 and TRBJ2-2; the D gene is possibly TRBD2 (5 bases). CDR3 length: 14 residues. Deletions cut 7 bases from V and 6 bases from J, with 15 bases between. Germline loops: CDR1 MDHEN, CDR2 SYDVKM. The CDR3 DNA follows: TGTGCCAGCACAACTGCGGCACTAGCCGGGGAGCTGTTTTTT. This codes for CASTTAALAGELFF. The full variable domain, its missing parts supplied by reference TRBV28 and TRBJ2-2, is DVKVTQSSRYLVKRTGEKVFLECVQDMDHENMFWYRQDPGLGLRLIYFSYDVKMKEKGDIPEGYSVSREKKERFSLILESASTNQTSMYLCASTTAALAGELFFGEGSRLTVL.

A word on this clonotype: A much larger clone is a single base away; this may be a read error. This chain links TRBV12-3 or TRBV12-4 with TRBJ2-3; TRBD2 aligns across 9 bases. This CDR3 has 15 amino acids. The trim removed 6 bases at V and 0 bases at J, leaving 4 bases unmatched. Here the CDR3 reads CASSQGLASTDTQYF. Here the CDR3 DNA reads TGTGCCAGCAGCCAAGGACTAGCGAGCACAGATACGCAGTATTTT.

This chain joins TRBV19 and TRBJ2-2; D unresolved. Germline lookup yields CDR1 LNHDA and CDR2 SQIVND (reference sequence). The ends were cut back, 5 bases at V and 1 base at J, with 11 bases in the middle. The CDR3 sequence is 15 residues long. CDR3 sequence reads: CASSVKLGNTGELFF. The DNA for the CDR3 is TGTGCCAGTAGTGTAAAGTTGGGGAACACCGGGGAGCTGTTTTTT.

In its sample, this clonotype was seen a few times. The V gene is TRBV6-1, the J gene TRBJ2-7; D is possibly TRBD1 or TRBD2 (5 bases each). Germline V gene sequence: CDR1 MNHNS, CDR2 SASEGT. V was clipped by 7 bases and J by 6 bases, with 19 bases between them. The CDR3 is 14 residues long. CDR3 loop: CASTTGQGGGEQYF. CDR3 DNA: TGTGCCAGCACCACGGGGCAGGGTGGTGGCGAGCAGTACTTC.

The table lists this clonotype with many counts. This chain joins TRBV6-1 and TRBJ2-7; 11 positions agree with TRBD2. Germline V gene data show CDR1 as MNHNS and CDR2 as SASEGT. The CDR3 is made up of 16 amino acids. V shed 4 bases, J shed 4 bases, and the junction held 9 bases outside the gene matches. The CDR3 spells CASSGTSGSLEYEQYF. The DNA of the CDR3 is TGTGCCAGCAGTGGTACTAGCGGGAGCCTCGAATACGAGCAGTACTTC.

This clonotype has a handful of counts. This chain links TRBV20-1 with TRBJ2-5; a possible D gene is TRBD2 (5 bases). Germline V gene data show CDR1 as DFQATT and CDR2 as SNEGSKA (reference sequence). V lost 4 bases to trimming and J lost 5 bases, with 17 bases between them. This CDR3 region has 14 residues. The CDR3 sequence: CSANPGLSPETQYF. CDR3 nucleotide sequence: TGCAGTGCTAATCCAGGACTCTCCCCCGAGACCCAGTACTTC.

This clonotype was counted a few times. The rearrangement uses TRBV7-8 and TRBJ2-2, with 8 bases matching TRBD2. Germline CDR1 is SGHVS and CDR2 is FQNEAQ. J was trimmed by 0 bases and V by 5 bases; bases with no gene match: 5. This CDR3 is 16 amino acids long. The CDR3 sequence: CASSPPGLANTGELFF. The CDR3 DNA follows: TGTGCCAGCAGCCCTCCGGGACTAGCGAACACCGGGGAGCTGTTTTTT.

This clonotype was counted at least ten times. V and J are TRBV11-1 and TRBJ2-7; D is ambiguous. This CDR3 spans 14 amino acids. V lost 0 bases, J lost 6 bases, and 12 bases lay in between. Per germline, CDR1 SGHAT and CDR2 FQDESV (reference sequence). CDR3 protein: CASSLAIEVPEQYF. CDR3 DNA: TGTGCCAGCAGCTTAGCGATTGAGGTCCCCGAGCAGTACTTC. Full variable domain (remainder filled in from reference TRBV11-1 and TRBJ2-7): EAEVAQSPRYKITEKSQAVAFWCDPISGHATLYWYRQILGQGPELLVQFQDESVVDDSQLPKDRFSAERLKGVDSTLKIQPAELGDSAMYLCASSLAIEVPEQYFGPGTRLTVT.

This clonotype occurred many times. The J gene is TRBJ2-5, the V gene TRBV20-1, with no clear D. Germline V gene lookup returns CDR1 DFQATT and CDR2 SNEGSKA (reference sequence). This CDR3 comprises 12 residues. Trimming shortened V by 4 bases and J by 2 bases, and 8 bases separated the two germline ends. CDR3: CSATTVQETQYF. In DNA, the CDR3 is TGCAGTGCTACTACAGTACAAGAGACCCAGTACTTC.

The CDR3 coding sequence is TGTGCCAGCAGTGGATGGGGCCAGGGGAACACTGAAGCTTTCTTT. It specifies CASSGWGQGNTEAFF. V and J are TRBV25-1 and TRBJ1-1, with a weak D call TRBD1 (5 bases). The CDR3 is made up of 15 amino acids. The ends were cut back, 4 bases at V and 1 base at J, with 13 bases in the middle. The germline V gene has CDR1 MGHDK and CDR2 SYGVNS. The variable domain in full, with the rest retrieved from reference TRBV25-1 and TRBJ1-1, is EADIYQTPRYLVIGTGKKITLECSQTMGHDKMYWYQQDPGMELHLIHYSYGVNSTEKGDLSSESTVSRIRTEHFPLTLESARPSHTSQYLCASSGWGQGNTEAFFGQGTRLTVV.

This chain uses TRBV5-1 with TRBJ2-2, with 7 positions matching TRBD2. CDR1 is SGHRS, CDR2 YFSETQ, per germline. The CDR3 totals 16 residues. V gave up 6 bases and J gave up 1 base; unmatched junction bases: 9. The CDR3 spells CASTWEASGNTGELFF. The CDR3 region has the DNA TGCGCCAGCACCTGGGAGGCTAGCGGGAACACCGGGGAGCTGTTTTTT.